The present entry profiles one T cell receptor (beta chain) with its context. The target of this receptor is not known. A clone one base away is much larger, so this may be a read error. The data derive from a study of tumor and adjacent non-tumor tissue in lung cancer listed by TCRdb under 2018. Study-wide context: The cohort included 12 adenocarcinoma, 2 squamous cell carcinoma and 1 small cell lung cancer patients. Using bulk TCRbeta repertoires from approximately 15 lung cancer patients, the study set lung tumor tissue side by side with matched distant non-tumor lung tissue. For each patient, one tumor sample and one normal lung sample were taken, giving approximately 33 paired specimens that underwent TCRbeta CDR3 sequencing. Among the roughly 15 patients, ages ranged from roughly 30 to 85 years, 10 were men and 5 were women, and disease was TNM stage I to III. A total of about 130 million productive TCRbeta reads were generated by sequencing, corresponding to an average of roughly 4 million reads per sample. Results and caveats for the whole study, not just this receptor: The methods do not name the sequencing platform or mention unique molecular identifiers. Because peripheral blood was not sequenced, the blood TCRbeta repertoires of the lung cancer patients in the study went unexamined. TCR diversity was significantly higher in younger patients, and greater tumor TCR diversity was associated with shorter overall survival and shorter disease-free survival. The top 100 clones accounted for a significantly larger cumulative portion of the repertoire in normal lung than in tumor tissue. Significantly higher TCR diversity (inverse Simpson) was observed in tumor tissue than in normal lung tissue (approximately 430 vs 150, P = 0.0075, Mann-Whitney U test). Only roughly 16 patients were included in the cohort, and the need for larger samples and more detailed clinical data was noted by the authors.

Bulk unsorted tissue served as the source for RNA extraction, and RNA quality was assessed using a NanoDrop ND-1000 and an Agilent 2100. Newly diagnosed lung cancer patients without prior chemotherapy who had been admitted for thoracic surgery in China between August and November 2014 were enrolled as donors. Patients with previous radiotherapy or chemotherapy, or with another concurrent cancer, were excluded from the study. Surgical tissue pieces of 1-2 cm3 were preserved in RNAlater solution and stored at -80 °C until use. Library generation was performed with multiplex PCR. The sequencer was an Illumina HiSeq 2500. TCRbeta libraries were constructed through three rounds of nested PCR with primers (Table S4) according to protocols modified from ARM-PCR. PCR products of 200-500 bp were gel-excised and purified with the QIAquick gel extraction kit before sequencing. Per the original workflow: Reads were cleaned using Trimmomatic, were merged into complete CDR3 sequences using FLASH, and were assigned to V(D)J germline segments using MiTCR. VDJtools was used to compute clonal diversity as the inverse Simpson's index. In-frame sequences without a premature stop codon were defined as productive reads. Clones were called with MiXCR by TCRdb after fastp trimmed the public reads at Q25, and only in-frame beta chains were retained. Each CDR3 protein gets just one entry, which takes the most common genes and DNA from the rows behind it. It is TCRdb's table, rather than the study itself, that gives the V and J calls and clone size. This sample is represented by about 120,000 distinct CDR3 sequences; roughly 64% of them were singletons. The top ten hold 10% to 15% of the sample.

CDR1 and CDR2, per the germline V gene, are LGHNA and YNFKEQ. The CDR3 starts with the cysteine, ends with the phenylalanine, and has 15 residues. Only the CDR3 region is kept as DNA, spanning 45 bases read in frame from base 1. This clonotype was sampled from a young man with non-small cell lung cancer. What was sequenced was lung tumor tissue. The chain is made from TRBV4-2 and TRBJ2-3; the D gene is perhaps TRBD2, on 6 matching bases. The CDR3 region reads CTSSQNGGSADTQYF. The sequenced DNA: TGTACCAGCAGCCAAAACGGGGGAAGTGCAGATACGCAGTATTTT.